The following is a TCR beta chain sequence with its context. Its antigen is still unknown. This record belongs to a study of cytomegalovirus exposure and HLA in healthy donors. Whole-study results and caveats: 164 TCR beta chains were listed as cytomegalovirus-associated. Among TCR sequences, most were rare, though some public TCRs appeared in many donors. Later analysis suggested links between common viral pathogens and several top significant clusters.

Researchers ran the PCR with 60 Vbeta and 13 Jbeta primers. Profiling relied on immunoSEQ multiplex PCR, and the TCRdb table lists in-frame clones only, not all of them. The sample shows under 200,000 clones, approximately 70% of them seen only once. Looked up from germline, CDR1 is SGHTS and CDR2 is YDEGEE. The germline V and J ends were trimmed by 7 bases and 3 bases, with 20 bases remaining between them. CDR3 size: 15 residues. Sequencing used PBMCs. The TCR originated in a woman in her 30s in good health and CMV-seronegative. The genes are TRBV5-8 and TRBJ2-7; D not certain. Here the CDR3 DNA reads TGTGCCAGCTATGAGGTGGGTTTGCGAGGCTACGAGCAGTACTTC. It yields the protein CASYEVGLRGYEQYF.